This is a list of T cell receptor beta chains from one sample in a study of cytomegalovirus exposure and HLA in healthy donors. TCRdb keeps only in-frame clones here, not all; method: immunoSEQ multiplex PCR. The profile covers over 110,000 clones, with more than 75% appearing a single time and 2.5% to 3.5% taken by the ten largest. Sequencing was performed on PBMCs. All receptors come from a female donor in good health and CMV-seronegative. Each CDR3 is given with its conserved first and last residue. Fields, in order: J gene, D gene, clone size, CDR3 length, V gene, CDR3 DNA, CDR3 protein. A D gene is named only where the DNA matches it firmly. Clone size is not always given. Where it is, it says once, few, many or a class for expanded clones.

j_gene: TRBJ1-2; d_gene: TRBD1; abundance: .; len: 14; v_gene: TRBV18; CDR3nt: TGTGCCAGCTCACCACCGGACAGGGGGAGAGGCTACACCTTC; CDR3aa: CASSPPDRGRGYTF
j_gene: TRBJ1-2; d_gene: TRBD1; abundance: .; len: 17; v_gene: TRBV5-4; CDR3nt: TGTGCCAGCAGCTTGACTCTCGGGACAGGGGGCAACTATGGCTACACCTTC; CDR3aa: CASSLTLGTGGNYGYTF
j_gene: TRBJ1-2; d_gene: .; abundance: .; len: 14; v_gene: TRBV29-1; CDR3nt: TGCAGCGTTGAAGATCTGGCGGGGGCGGCAGGCTACACCTTC; CDR3aa: CSVEDLAGAAGYTF
j_gene: TRBJ2-2; d_gene: TRBD2; abundance: .; len: 15; v_gene: TRBV11-2; CDR3nt: TGTGCCAGCAGCCCAGTAGCGGGCTTCACCGGGGAGCTGTTTTTT; CDR3aa: CASSPVAGFTGELFF
j_gene: TRBJ1-4; d_gene: .; abundance: .; len: 14; v_gene: TRBV2; CDR3nt: TGTGCCAGCAGGGGGCGTATCTCGAATGAAAAACTGTTTTTT; CDR3aa: CASRGRISNEKLFF
j_gene: TRBJ2-5; d_gene: TRBD1; abundance: .; len: 14; v_gene: TRBV2; CDR3nt: TGTGCCAGCAGACCCCAGGGGGCCCAAGAGACCCAGTACTTC; CDR3aa: CASRPQGAQETQYF
j_gene: TRBJ2-7; d_gene: TRBD2; abundance: once; len: 13; v_gene: TRBV30; CDR3nt: TGTGCCTGGAGTCTGGCGGGGGTAGGCGAGCAGTACTTC; CDR3aa: CAWSLAGVGEQYF
j_gene: TRBJ2-3; d_gene: .; abundance: .; len: 13; v_gene: TRBV7-3; CDR3nt: TGTGCCAGCAGCTATCGACGGGGGGCTACGCAGTATTTT; CDR3aa: CASSYRRGATQYF
j_gene: TRBJ2-7; d_gene: .; abundance: .; len: 11; v_gene: TRBV30; CDR3nt: TGTGCCTGGAGTGCCAACTACGAGCAGTACTTC; CDR3aa: CAWSANYEQYF
j_gene: TRBJ2-1; d_gene: .; abundance: .; len: 16; v_gene: TRBV9; CDR3nt: TGTGCCAGCAGCGCACCCAGCGGGCCCTCCTACAATGAGCAGTTCTTC; CDR3aa: CASSAPSGPSYNEQFF
j_gene: TRBJ2-1; d_gene: .; abundance: .; len: 15; v_gene: TRBV30; CDR3nt: TGTGCCTGGAGGGTGGTTGGGGCTACTGCAAATGAGCAGTTCTTC; CDR3aa: CAWRVVGATANEQFF
j_gene: TRBJ2-2; d_gene: .; abundance: .; len: 13; v_gene: TRBV19; CDR3nt: TGTGCCAGTAGTATTCAGGGGTCCGGGGAGCTGTTTTTT; CDR3aa: CASSIQGSGELFF
j_gene: TRBJ2-3; d_gene: TRBD1; abundance: .; len: 14; v_gene: TRBV29-1; CDR3nt: TGCAGCGTGGATGGACAGGGGGGCACAGATACGCAGTATTTT; CDR3aa: CSVDGQGGTDTQYF
j_gene: TRBJ2-1; d_gene: .; abundance: .; len: 14; v_gene: TRBV2; CDR3nt: TGTGCCAGCAGCCGACTTACGGAGTACAATGAGCAGTTCTTC; CDR3aa: CASSRLTEYNEQFF
j_gene: TRBJ1-5; d_gene: TRBD1; abundance: .; len: 14; v_gene: TRBV10-3; CDR3nt: TGTGCCATCAGCGGACAGGGCCGCAATCAGCCCCAGCATTTT; CDR3aa: CAISGQGRNQPQHF
j_gene: TRBJ2-3; d_gene: .; abundance: .; len: 15; v_gene: TRBV7-3; CDR3nt: TGTGCCAGCAGCTTACGGGGTGGGGGCGCAGATACGCAGTATTTT; CDR3aa: CASSLRGGGADTQYF
j_gene: TRBJ2-5; d_gene: TRBD2; abundance: once; len: 18; v_gene: TRBV7-7; CDR3nt: TGTGCTAGCAGCCTCGACAACCCTAGCGGGAGGGCCCAAGAGACCCAGTACTTC; CDR3aa: CASSLDNPSGRAQETQYF
j_gene: TRBJ1-1; d_gene: .; abundance: .; len: 14; v_gene: TRBV6-5; CDR3nt: TGTGCCAGCAGTTACTCTGACTACTCCGCTGAAGCTTTCTTT; CDR3aa: CASSYSDYSAEAFF
j_gene: TRBJ1-5; d_gene: .; abundance: few; len: 13; v_gene: TRBV15; CDR3nt: TGTGCCACCAGCAGAGAGGGAAGGGGGCCCCAGCATTTT; CDR3aa: CATSREGRGPQHF
j_gene: TRBJ1-2; d_gene: TRBD1; abundance: .; len: 16; v_gene: TRBV2; CDR3nt: TGTGCCAGCAGGGACGGACAGGGGGCCCCTAACTATGGCTACACCTTC; CDR3aa: CASRDGQGAPNYGYTF
j_gene: TRBJ2-2; d_gene: TRBD2; abundance: .; len: 16; v_gene: TRBV13; CDR3nt: TGTGCCAGCAGCTTAGAACTAGCGGGAAACACCGGGGAGCTGTTTTTT; CDR3aa: CASSLELAGNTGELFF
j_gene: TRBJ1-1; d_gene: .; abundance: once; len: 13; v_gene: TRBV7-3; CDR3nt: TGTGCCAGCAGCTTCACAGAGAACACTGAAGCTTTCTTT; CDR3aa: CASSFTENTEAFF
j_gene: TRBJ2-2; d_gene: .; abundance: .; len: 13; v_gene: TRBV9; CDR3nt: TGTGCCAGCAGCGCCCCTAACACCGGGGAGCTGTTTTTT; CDR3aa: CASSAPNTGELFF
j_gene: TRBJ1-2; d_gene: TRBD1; abundance: .; len: 17; v_gene: TRBV11-2; CDR3nt: TGTGCCAGCAGCTTAGCCCTCACCGGGACAGGAAATAGGGGCTACACCTTC; CDR3aa: CASSLALTGTGNRGYTF
j_gene: TRBJ2-1; d_gene: .; abundance: .; len: 17; v_gene: TRBV4-3; CDR3nt: TGCGCCAGCAGCCATGGAATCACAGGGAGCTCCTACAATGAGCAGTTCTTC; CDR3aa: CASSHGITGSSYNEQFF
j_gene: TRBJ1-2; d_gene: .; abundance: .; len: 13; v_gene: TRBV10-3; CDR3nt: TGTGCCATCAGTGAGTCGGTTGGGACATTGAAGACCTTC; CDR3aa: CAISESVGTLKTF
j_gene: TRBJ1-3; d_gene: .; abundance: .; len: 16; v_gene: TRBV30; CDR3nt: TGTGCCTGGAGGTTCTGGACAGTTCACTCTGGAAACACCATATATTTT; CDR3aa: CAWRFWTVHSGNTIYF
j_gene: TRBJ2-3; d_gene: TRBD2; abundance: .; len: 16; v_gene: TRBV7-9; CDR3nt: TGTGCCAGCAGCTCGGGGACTAGCGGGACCCCGGATACGCAGTATTTT; CDR3aa: CASSSGTSGTPDTQYF
j_gene: TRBJ2-3; d_gene: .; abundance: few; len: 16; v_gene: TRBV7-8; CDR3nt: TGTGCCAGCAGCTTAGGATGGGGGCTCGAAACAGATACGCAGTATTTT; CDR3aa: CASSLGWGLETDTQYF
j_gene: TRBJ1-2; d_gene: TRBD1; abundance: .; len: 12; v_gene: TRBV30; CDR3nt: TGTGCCTACCACTCGACAGGGGGCGGCTACACCTTC; CDR3aa: CAYHSTGGGYTF
j_gene: TRBJ1-1; d_gene: TRBD1; abundance: .; len: 17; v_gene: TRBV9; CDR3nt: TGTGCCAGCAGCGGTCCGGGACAGGGGTTCATGAACACTGAAGCTTTCTTT; CDR3aa: CASSGPGQGFMNTEAFF
j_gene: TRBJ1-2; d_gene: .; abundance: .; len: 12; v_gene: TRBV30; CDR3nt: TGTGCCTGGAGTCACACTAACTATGGCTACACCTTC; CDR3aa: CAWSHTNYGYTF
j_gene: TRBJ1-4; d_gene: .; abundance: .; len: 14; v_gene: TRBV2; CDR3nt: TGTGCCAGCAGTGTACAGGGTCCTAATGAAAAACTGTTTTTT; CDR3aa: CASSVQGPNEKLFF
j_gene: TRBJ1-2; d_gene: .; abundance: few; len: 11; v_gene: TRBV30; CDR3nt: TGTGCCTGGAGTGTTGGGGGCGGCTACACCTTC; CDR3aa: CAWSVGGGYTF
j_gene: TRBJ1-2; d_gene: .; abundance: .; len: 15; v_gene: TRBV5-4; CDR3nt: TGTGCCAGCAGCTTGGGGGTAGACGACATCTATGGCTACACCTTC; CDR3aa: CASSLGVDDIYGYTF
j_gene: TRBJ2-7; d_gene: .; abundance: .; len: 15; v_gene: TRBV7-2; CDR3nt: TGTGCCAGCAGCTTAGTATTCGGTCTTACCTACGAGCAGTACTTC; CDR3aa: CASSLVFGLTYEQYF
j_gene: TRBJ1-1; d_gene: .; abundance: once; len: 13; v_gene: TRBV6-6; CDR3nt: TGTGCCAGCAGTTACTCGACTAGGACTGAAGCTTTCTTT; CDR3aa: CASSYSTRTEAFF
j_gene: TRBJ2-6; d_gene: TRBD1; abundance: .; len: 15; v_gene: TRBV14; CDR3nt: TGTGCCAGCAGCCAAGGGGACAGGAGGGCCAACGTCCTGACTTTC; CDR3aa: CASSQGDRRANVLTF
j_gene: TRBJ1-4; d_gene: .; abundance: .; len: 14; v_gene: TRBV30; CDR3nt: TGTGCCTGGATCCCGCGGGGGGAGAGGGAAAAACTGTTTTTT; CDR3aa: CAWIPRGEREKLFF
j_gene: TRBJ1-5; d_gene: .; abundance: .; len: 14; v_gene: TRBV2; CDR3nt: TGTGCCAGCAGTGAGGGCGCCGGCGGGCAGCCCCAGCATTTT; CDR3aa: CASSEGAGGQPQHF
j_gene: TRBJ2-7; d_gene: TRBD1; abundance: .; len: 16; v_gene: TRBV27; CDR3nt: TGTGCCAGCAGTTTAGGTACCCCAGGGGGTTCCTACGAGCAGTACTTC; CDR3aa: CASSLGTPGGSYEQYF
j_gene: TRBJ1-1; d_gene: TRBD1; abundance: .; len: 16; v_gene: TRBV7-9; CDR3nt: TGTGCCAGCAGCTTAGATACAGGGGGTCATGACACTGAAGCTTTCTTT; CDR3aa: CASSLDTGGHDTEAFF
j_gene: TRBJ2-5; d_gene: .; abundance: .; len: 15; v_gene: TRBV18; CDR3nt: TGTGCCAGCTCACCTTTGACAGGAATCGTAGAGACCCAGTACTTC; CDR3aa: CASSPLTGIVETQYF
j_gene: TRBJ1-3; d_gene: .; abundance: .; len: 16; v_gene: TRBV7-9; CDR3nt: TGTGCCAGTACCTCTTCAACAGGGTTCTCTGGAAACACCATATATTTT; CDR3aa: CASTSSTGFSGNTIYF
j_gene: TRBJ2-1; d_gene: .; abundance: few; len: 15; v_gene: TRBV6-5; CDR3nt: TGTGCCAGCGCCCTAGGGGGGGCGCCCTACAATGAGCAGTTCTTC; CDR3aa: CASALGGAPYNEQFF
j_gene: TRBJ2-5; d_gene: TRBD2; abundance: .; len: 18; v_gene: TRBV5-1; CDR3nt: TGCGCCAGCAGCTCCGGGACTAGCAGGGGGGTGGGACCGGAGACCCAGTACTTC; CDR3aa: CASSSGTSRGVGPETQYF
j_gene: TRBJ1-5; d_gene: TRBD1; abundance: .; len: 16; v_gene: TRBV5-6; CDR3nt: TGTGCCAGCAGCCCGGACCGGGGACAGCCTAATCAGCCCCAGCATTTT; CDR3aa: CASSPDRGQPNQPQHF
j_gene: TRBJ1-2; d_gene: .; abundance: .; len: 14; v_gene: TRBV5-4; CDR3nt: TGTGCCAGCAGCTTGGTCCAGTCTAACTATGGCTACACCTTC; CDR3aa: CASSLVQSNYGYTF
j_gene: TRBJ2-7; d_gene: TRBD1; abundance: .; len: 14; v_gene: TRBV28; CDR3nt: TGTGCCAGCAGCAATGGGGACAGGGGATACGAGCAGTACTTC; CDR3aa: CASSNGDRGYEQYF
j_gene: TRBJ2-1; d_gene: TRBD2; abundance: .; len: 15; v_gene: TRBV23-1; CDR3nt: TGCGCCAGCAGAGGACCGGGACTATCATACAATGAGCAGTTCTTC; CDR3aa: CASRGPGLSYNEQFF
j_gene: TRBJ2-2; d_gene: TRBD2; abundance: .; len: 17; v_gene: TRBV19; CDR3nt: TGTGCCAGTAGTATAGACGTTAGCGGGGGGAACACCGGGGAGCTGTTTTTT; CDR3aa: CASSIDVSGGNTGELFF
j_gene: TRBJ1-3; d_gene: TRBD1; abundance: .; len: 14; v_gene: TRBV2; CDR3nt: TGTGCCAGTAGACAGGGGGATGCTGGAAACACCATATATTTT; CDR3aa: CASRQGDAGNTIYF
j_gene: TRBJ1-1; d_gene: TRBD1; abundance: .; len: 14; v_gene: TRBV28; CDR3nt: TGTGCCAGCAGCCCGGACAGGGTAGACACTGAAGCTTTCTTT; CDR3aa: CASSPDRVDTEAFF